This T cell receptor (beta chain) derives from a study of identical twins. Germline values: CDR1 MNHNS, CDR2 SASEGT. The V gene lost 2 bases and the J gene lost 0 bases, with 11 bases spanning the gap. CDR3 length: 15 residues. Points on this clonotype: Its antigen is unidentified.

With template switching, a universal primer site was added, and the cDNA carried unique molecular identifiers. TCRdb analysed the 5' RACE reads with MiXCR anew, one entry per CDR3 protein. The data show 750,000 to 950,000 distinct CDR3 sequences, roughly an eighth seen once. Points from the study as a whole: The more abundant beta clonotypes in cord blood had fewer insertions, and memory repertoires did not show this.

These data were also filed under a second study, of yellow fever vaccine responses in identical twins. From that second work: The authors reported partly convergent, partly personalized vaccine responses in identical twins.

V and J are TRBV6-1 and TRBJ2-7; D gene uncertain. The receptor's source is a woman under 30 in good health. Sequenced sample: PBMCs. CDR3 amino acids: CASSERHGYSYEQYV. The DNA of the CDR3 is TGTGCCAGCAGTGAAAGACACGGATACTCCTACGAGCAGTACGTC.